The 29 T cell receptor beta chains given below trace back to one sample, sequenced in a study of human T cells and chemical hapten exposure. TCRdb re-called the RACE reads with MiXCR, one entry per CDR3 protein. The sample has tens of thousands of distinct CDR3 sequences; 9.5% are singletons. Time point reported: patch test 3, about 24 weeks after DPC sensitization. As to treatment: therapeutic diphenylcyclopropenone sensitization with weekly scalp DPC. Blood, whole and unfractionated, served as the source for total RNA extraction. The source was whole blood, collected in connection with sensitization to the hapten diphenylcyclopropenone (DPC). Receptors originate from a man in his forties or fifties with alopecia areata. Some clones in this sample may be carry-over from other donors' samples.

V and J are TRBV28 and TRBJ2-3; 7 bases are shared with TRBD1. The CDR3 is 16 amino acids. Germline CDR1 reads MDHEN; CDR2 reads SYDVKM. V lost 6 bases and J lost 3; bases outside the gene matches: 12. The CDR3 reads CASSRSYGTETDTQYF. The CDR3 DNA reads TGTGCCAGCAGCAGATCGTACGGGACAGAAACAGATACGCAGTATTTT.

There are many counts of this clonotype. The chain couples TRBV20-1 to TRBJ2-5, with TRBD2 identical over 11 bases. V gave up 0 bases and J gave up 2 bases; unmatched junction bases: 8. In germline, CDR1 is DFQATT, CDR2 SNEGSKA (reference sequence). This CDR3 contains 17 residues. As DNA, the CDR3 is TGCAGTGCTAGAGACCTACAGGGACTAGCGGAGCAAGAGACCCAGTACTTC. It yields the protein CSARDLQGLAEQETQYF.

The sample holds a few counts of this clonotype. The chain uses TRBV20-1 and TRBJ2-3, with a weak D call TRBD2 (7 bases). The CDR3 totals 15 residues. V dropped 6 bases and J dropped 4 bases, with 20 bases sitting between them. The V gene's germline CDR1 is DFQATT and CDR2 SNEGSKA (reference sequence). The DNA for the CDR3 is TGCAGTGCCAGGAGGGGGAGGGCCAGGCCAGATACGCAGTATTTT. This codes for CSARRGRARPDTQYF.

The rearrangement joins TRBV29-1 to TRBJ2-1, with D hard to call. Trimming pared 0 bases from V and 4 bases from J, leaving 10 bases between. CDR1 SQVTM and CDR2 ANQGSEA come from the germline V gene. This CDR3 has 14 residues. CDR3 nucleotides: TGCAGCGTTGAAGATCTTTCGAGATACAATGAGCAGTTCTTC. It specifies CSVEDLSRYNEQFF.

Only a few counts were recorded for this clonotype. The chain combines TRBV2 with TRBJ1-1; 9 nucleotides match TRBD1. Trimming cost V 6 bases and J 5 bases; bases outside gene matches: 4. Per germline, CDR1 SNHLY and CDR2 FYNNEI. The CDR3 spans 13 residues. As DNA, the CDR3 is TGTGCCAGCAGACAGGGGGCGGAAACTGAAGCTTTCTTT. This codes for CASRQGAETEAFF.

The table lists this clonotype with many counts. The chain carries TRBV5-1 and TRBJ1-4; 8 bases align to TRBD1. CDR1 and CDR2 from the germline V gene are SGHRS and YFSETQ. The CDR3 is 15 amino acids. The ends lost 0 bases at V and 2 bases at J; junction bases unmatched: 0. The CDR3 DNA follows: TGCGCCAGCAGCTTGGGGACAGGGACTAATGAAAAACTGTTTTTT. Residues: CASSLGTGTNEKLFF.

By sample fraction, this clonotype is medium-sized. This chain joins TRBV28 and TRBJ2-3, with TRBD2 identical over 9 bases. Germline lookup yields CDR1 MDHEN and CDR2 SYDVKM. The CDR3 spans 15 residues. Trimming took 2 bases from V and 6 from J; bases not matched to a gene: 6. The DNA for the CDR3 is TGTGCCAGCAGTTTACGCGGGAGGGCTTCGGATACGCAGTATTTT. As protein: CASSLRGRASDTQYF.

This clonotype was detected many times. The V call is TRBV13, the J call TRBJ2-7; 11 positions agree with TRBD2. The CDR3 contains 14 residues. Trimming at V came to 3 bases and at J to 4 bases, leaving 2 bases not matched to a gene. Germline V gives CDR1 PRHDT, CDR2 FYEKMQ (reference sequence). This CDR3 reads CASSFGTSGYEQYF. The CDR3 nucleotides are TGTGCCAGCAGCTTCGGGACTAGCGGATACGAGCAGTACTTC.

The sample holds a few counts of this clonotype. This chain uses TRBV2 with TRBJ1-2, with D uncertain. Trimming removed 11 bases at V and 4 bases at J, with 17 bases between. CDR1 SNHLY and CDR2 FYNNEI come from the germline V gene. The CDR3 has 13 amino acids. The CDR3 protein is CALSRSEVYGYTF. In DNA, the CDR3 is TGTGCCCTTTCTCGAAGTGAGGTCTATGGCTACACCTTC.

This sequence joins TRBV28 and TRBJ2-7; 9 bases are a match to TRBD1. Trimming removed 7 bases from V and 2 bases from J; junction bases left unmatched: 12. Germline values: CDR1 MDHEN, CDR2 SYDVKM. CDR3 size: 16 residues. DNA of the CDR3: TGTGCCAGCAATGACCTACCGGGACAGGGTCCCTACGAGCAGTACTTC. Encoded protein: CASNDLPGQGPYEQYF.

This rearrangement joins TRBV7-2 to TRBJ2-1, with 14 bases identical to TRBD2. The J segment lost 10 bases and the V segment lost 3 bases, leaving 14 bases of the junction unmatched. Per germline, CDR1 SGHTA and CDR2 FQGNSA. CDR3 length equals 18 residues. The CDR3 coding sequence is TGTGCCAGCAGCTTTGGGACTAGCGGGAGTAATAGTCCCTACGAGCAGTTCTTC. Translating it yields CASSFGTSGSNSPYEQFF.

V gene TRBV2 combines with J gene TRBJ1-6, with a possible D match to TRBD1 (5 bases). Trimming took off 6 bases at V and 8 bases at J, with 17 bases between the two ends. Germline V gene sequence: CDR1 SNHLY, CDR2 FYNNEI. The CDR3 consists of 15 residues. The CDR3 sequence: CASSPRRGMDSPLHF. In nucleotides, the CDR3 is TGTGCCAGCAGCCCTAGACGGGGGATGGATTCACCCCTCCACTTT.

The rearrangement links TRBV19 to TRBJ1-5; D ambiguous. Per the germline V gene, CDR1 is LNHDA and CDR2 is SQIVND (reference sequence). V shed 6 bases and J shed 0 bases, with 12 bases lying between them. This CDR3 comprises 15 residues. CDR3 nucleotide sequence: TGTGCCAGTAGGAGAGGAGGGAGTAGCAATCAGCCCCAGCATTTT. It is translated as CASRRGGSSNQPQHF.

This clonotype was counted between two and nine times. The rearrangement links TRBV2 to TRBJ2-3, with TRBD1 matching 7 bases. This CDR3 comprises 14 residues. Germline V gives CDR1 SNHLY, CDR2 FYNNEI. V was clipped by 4 bases and J by 4 bases; unmatched bases: 5. CDR3 amino acids: CASSVRGISDTQYF. The CDR3 DNA reads TGTGCCAGCAGTGTCAGGGGGATCTCAGATACGCAGTATTTT.

The V gene is TRBV29-1, the J gene TRBJ2-1, with 12 bases that match TRBD2. V was pared by 2 bases and J by 8 bases, with 7 bases of the junction left unmatched. CDR1 SQVTM and CDR2 ANQGSEA come from the germline V gene. The CDR3 spans 15 residues. The CDR3 coding sequence is TGCAGCGTTGAATTAGGGACTAGCGGGTTGTATGAGCAGTTCTTC. Its protein product is CSVELGTSGLYEQFF.

This clonotype was detected a few times. This chain joins TRBV28 and TRBJ1-5, with 9 bases matching TRBD1. CDR1 and CDR2 from the germline V gene are MDHEN and SYDVKM. The CDR3 extends over 15 amino acids. J was trimmed by 7 bases and V by 4 bases; bases with no gene match: 8. The CDR3 nucleotides read TGTGCCAGCAGTTCCCGACAGGGGGGTTACCAGCCCCAGCATTTT. Residues: CASSSRQGGYQPQHF.

There are many counts of this clonotype. The genes are TRBV9 and TRBJ2-5; D uncertain. With 0 bases removed from V and 1 base from J, the gap between germline ends came to 13 bases. The CDR3 totals 16 residues. Per germline, CDR1 SGDLS and CDR2 YYNGEE. CDR3 in amino acids: CASSVGMNWAQETQYF. CDR3 sequence (DNA): TGTGCCAGCAGCGTAGGGATGAATTGGGCCCAAGAGACCCAGTACTTC.

This clonotype appeared a few times. The chain recombines TRBV7-6 with TRBJ2-7; 9 bases align to TRBD2. With 1 base clipped from V and 4 bases from J, the junction kept 2 bases outside the gene matches. In germline, CDR1 is SGHVS, CDR2 FNYEAQ. CDR3 length: 14 amino acids. CDR3 DNA: TGTGCCAGCAGCTTAGTGGCGGGAGGGTACGAGCAGTACTTC. Protein product: CASSLVAGGYEQYF.

This clonotype was observed at least ten times. This chain links TRBV15 with TRBJ1-2, with D uncertain. The CDR3 has 14 amino acids. V was cut by 0 bases and J by 4 bases, with 9 bases left in between. Germline CDR1 LNHNV, CDR2 YYDKDF (reference sequence). DNA of the CDR3: TGTGCCACCAGCAGAGATAGAGGGCTCTATGGCTACACCTTC. The encoded protein is CATSRDRGLYGYTF. Together with reference TRBV15 and TRBJ1-2, the CDR3 gives the full variable domain: DAMVIQNPRYQVTQFGKPVTLSCSQTLNHNVMYWYQQKSSQAPKLLFHYYDKDFNNEADTPDNFQSRRPNTSFCFLDIRSPGLGDTAMYLCATSRDRGLYGYTFGSGTRLTVV.

This clonotype was counted at least ten times. The V gene is TRBV7-9, the J gene TRBJ2-5; 8 positions agree with TRBD2. V shed 3 bases, J shed 5 bases, and the junction held 2 bases outside the gene matches. This CDR3 has 13 residues. The germline gives CDR1 SEHNR, CDR2 FQNEAQ (reference sequence). CDR3 DNA sequence: TGTGCCAGCAGCTTGAGCGGGAGTGAGACCCAGTACTTC. It specifies CASSLSGSETQYF.

This clonotype has at least ten counts. V is TRBV24-1 and J is TRBJ2-1; D assignment may be TRBD1 or TRBD2 (6 bases each). Trimming left V 1 base short and J 6 bases short, with 12 bases between. Germline V gene lookup returns CDR1 KGHDR and CDR2 SFDVKD. The CDR3 sequence is 15 residues long. The CDR3 is CATSDFRGRFNEQFF. DNA of the CDR3: TGTGCCACCAGTGATTTCCGGGGGCGGTTCAATGAGCAGTTCTTC.

Many counts were recorded for this clonotype. V and J are TRBV29-1 and TRBJ1-4; TRBD1 might be the D (6 bases). Trimming shortened V by 4 bases and J by 8 bases, and 14 bases separated the two germline ends. CDR3 length: 13 amino acids. The germline CDR1 and CDR2 sequences are SQVTM and ANQGSEA. The CDR3 nucleotides read TGCAGCGTTGTGGGGCAGGGGCCCGAAAAACTGTTTTTT. Its protein is CSVVGQGPEKLFF.

V gene TRBV11-1 combines with J gene TRBJ2-3, with TRBD1 matching over 9 bases. With V trimmed by 5 bases and J by 4 bases, 7 bases remained unmatched. This CDR3 is 15 amino acids long. Germline values: CDR1 SGHAT, CDR2 FQDESV (reference sequence). CDR3 amino acids: CASSPGTGIPDTQYF. The CDR3 nucleotides are TGTGCCAGCAGCCCGGGGACAGGGATACCAGATACGCAGTATTTT.

This clonotype was detected a few times. V gene TRBV6-2 or TRBV6-3 combines with J gene TRBJ2-6; tentative D call: TRBD1 (6 bases). Looked up from germline, CDR1 is MNHEY and CDR2 is SVGEGT. The CDR3 is 16 amino acids. The germline V and J ends were trimmed by 2 bases and 0 bases, with 8 bases remaining between them. The chain's CDR3 is CASSYRRGSGANVLTF. As DNA, the CDR3 is TGTGCCAGCAGTTACCGCAGGGGCTCTGGGGCCAACGTCCTGACTTTC.

This clonotype has at least ten counts. This chain joins TRBV29-1 and TRBJ2-7; 7 bases are shared with TRBD1. CDR1 and CDR2 from the germline V gene are SQVTM and ANQGSEA. This CDR3 is built from 11 residues. V lost 7 bases, J lost 5 bases, and 5 bases stayed unmatched. The DNA of the CDR3 is TGCAGCGGGGGACAGAGGAACGAGCAGTACTTC. It is translated as CSGGQRNEQYF.

This clonotype was seen only a few times. The chain uses TRBV9 and TRBJ1-1; maybe TRBD1 (5 bases). There are 16 residues in the CDR3. Germline V gene sequence: CDR1 SGDLS, CDR2 YYNGEE. With 1 base removed from V and 4 bases from J, the gap between germline ends came to 17 bases. Here the CDR3 DNA reads TGTGCCAGCAGCGTATGGCCCCAGGGACTTAGCACTGAAGCTTTCTTT. This codes for CASSVWPQGLSTEAFF.

Ten or more counts support this clonotype. CDR3 DNA: TGTGCCAGCAGCCGGGGACAGGGAATCACCTACGAGCAGTACTTC. This gives the protein CASSRGQGITYEQYF. The rearrangement links TRBV14 to TRBJ2-7; 9 nucleotides match TRBD1. CDR1 is SGHDN, CDR2 FVKESK, per germline. Trimming removed 4 bases from V and 2 bases from J; junction bases left unmatched: 6. This CDR3 has 15 residues.

This clonotype was observed a few times. The chain combines TRBV2 with TRBJ1-2, with a possible D match to TRBD1 (5 bases). The ends were cut back, 8 bases at V and 6 bases at J, with 16 bases in the middle. The CDR3 is 13 residues long. Germline V lookup: CDR1 SNHLY, CDR2 FYNNEI. CDR3 sequence: CASRNFLRDGYTF. The CDR3 bases are TGTGCCAGCCGGAACTTCCTCAGGGATGGCTACACCTTC.

This clonotype was counted at least ten times. The rearrangement uses TRBV5-1 and TRBJ2-7, with a weak D call TRBD1 (6 bases). V was clipped by 2 bases and J by 2 bases, with 11 bases between them. The CDR3 consists of 14 residues. The germline V gene encodes CDR1 SGHRS and CDR2 YFSETQ. The CDR3 region is CASSLTGTPYEQYF. DNA of the CDR3: TGCGCCAGCAGCTTAACCGGGACACCCTACGAGCAGTACTTC.